This T cell receptor (beta chain) was sequenced during a study of cytomegalovirus exposure and HLA in healthy donors. Broader study findings: Rarity characterized most TCR sequences, yet some public TCRs appeared in many donors. Analysis was performed later, and it showed HLA-associated TCR beta chains to be more clonally expanded than equally common others.

This CDR3 is 11 amino acids long. Germline V lookup: CDR1 SNHLY, CDR2 FYNNEI. The V end lost 3 bases, the J end lost 3 bases, and 2 bases lay between the germline ends. On this clone itself: Its antigen is not known.

Donors had nominal health at sampling but likely had unrecorded immune exposures. With 60 Vbeta and 13 Jbeta primers, the PCR was carried out. Clones were sequenced by immunoSEQ multiplex PCR, and TCRdb holds only the in-frame ones, with some missing. The sample consists of 65,000 to 70,000 clones, around three quarters of them appearing once. V usage is TRBV2 and J usage is TRBJ1-1; D remains ambiguous. The receptor comes from a man aged 50-60 years in good health and CMV-seronegative. The sequenced material came from PBMCs. DNA for the CDR3: TGTGCCAGCAGTGACTACACTGAAGCTTTCTTT. It encodes CASSDYTEAFF.